This TCR beta chain appears in the sequencing data of a study of control samples from healthy donors and cancer patients. Assay used: immunoSEQ multiplex PCR; TCRdb lists only in-frame clones, some missing. This table has approximately 110,000 clones, roughly 91% appearing once. Between the trimmed V and J ends, which lost 3 bases and 3 bases, there was a span of 9 bases. The germline gives CDR1 SGHTA, CDR2 FQGNSA. The CDR3 is 14 residues long. The sequence derives from a woman aged 45-60 years in good health. The sequenced material came from blood. This chain connects TRBV7-2 to TRBJ1-5; D might be TRBD1 (5 bases). The CDR3 loop reads CASSLAQANQPQHF. For the CDR3, the DNA is TGTGCCAGCAGCTTGGCACAGGCCAATCAGCCCCAGCATTTT.